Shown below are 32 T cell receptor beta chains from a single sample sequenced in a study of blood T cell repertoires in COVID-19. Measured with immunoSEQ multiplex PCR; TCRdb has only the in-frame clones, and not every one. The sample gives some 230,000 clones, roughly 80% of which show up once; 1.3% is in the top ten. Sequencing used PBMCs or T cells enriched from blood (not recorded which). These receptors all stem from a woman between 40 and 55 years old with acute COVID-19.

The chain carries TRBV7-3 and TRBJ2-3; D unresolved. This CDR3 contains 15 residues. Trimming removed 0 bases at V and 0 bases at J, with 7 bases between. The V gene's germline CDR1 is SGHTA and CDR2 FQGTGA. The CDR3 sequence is CASSLTSTSTDTQYF. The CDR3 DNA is TGTGCCAGCAGCTTAACTAGCACCAGCACAGATACGCAGTATTTT.

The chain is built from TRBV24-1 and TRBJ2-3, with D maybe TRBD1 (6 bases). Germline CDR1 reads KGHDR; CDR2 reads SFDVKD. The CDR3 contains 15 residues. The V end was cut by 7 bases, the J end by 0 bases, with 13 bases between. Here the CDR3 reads CATSAGQWSTDTQYF. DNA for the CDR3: TGTGCCACCAGCGCCGGACAGTGGAGCACAGATACGCAGTATTTT.

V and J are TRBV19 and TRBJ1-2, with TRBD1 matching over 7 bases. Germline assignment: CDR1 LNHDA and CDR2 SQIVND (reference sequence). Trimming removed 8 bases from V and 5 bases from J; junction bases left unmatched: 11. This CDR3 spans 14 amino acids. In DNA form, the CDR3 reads TGTGCCAGTCGCTTCGCCGGGACAGCTTATGGCTACACCTTC. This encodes CASRFAGTAYGYTF.

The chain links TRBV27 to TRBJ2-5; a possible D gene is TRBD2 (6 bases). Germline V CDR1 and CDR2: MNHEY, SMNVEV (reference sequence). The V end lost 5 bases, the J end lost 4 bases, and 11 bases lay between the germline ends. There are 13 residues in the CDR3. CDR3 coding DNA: TGTGCCAGCAGTCCCGGGACTCGAGAGACCCAGTACTTC. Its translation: CASSPGTRETQYF.

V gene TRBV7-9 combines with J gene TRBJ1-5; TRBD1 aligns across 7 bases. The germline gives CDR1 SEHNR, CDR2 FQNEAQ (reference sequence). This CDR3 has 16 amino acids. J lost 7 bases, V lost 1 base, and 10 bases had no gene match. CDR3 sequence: CASSLVGRGTDQPQHF. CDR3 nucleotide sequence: TGTGCCAGCAGCTTAGTCGGCAGGGGGACGGACCAGCCCCAGCATTTT.

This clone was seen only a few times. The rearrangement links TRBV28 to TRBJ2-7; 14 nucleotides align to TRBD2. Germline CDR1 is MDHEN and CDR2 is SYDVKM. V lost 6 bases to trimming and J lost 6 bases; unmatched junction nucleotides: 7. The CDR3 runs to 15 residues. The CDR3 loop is CASRLGTSGSGEQYF. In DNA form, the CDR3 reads TGTGCCAGCAGACTCGGGACTAGCGGGAGTGGCGAGCAGTACTTC.

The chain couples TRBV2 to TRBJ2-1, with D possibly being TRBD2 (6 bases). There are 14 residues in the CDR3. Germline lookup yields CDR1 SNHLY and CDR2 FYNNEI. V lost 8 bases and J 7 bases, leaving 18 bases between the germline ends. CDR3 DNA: TGTGCCAGCGGAGGAGGGACTCTGACAAATGAGCAGTTCTTC. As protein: CASGGGTLTNEQFF.

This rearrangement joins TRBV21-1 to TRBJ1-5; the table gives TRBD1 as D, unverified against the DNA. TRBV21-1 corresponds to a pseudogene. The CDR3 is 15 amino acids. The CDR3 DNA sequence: TGTGCCAGCCACCCAGGACAGGGGAACAATCAGCCCCAGCATTTT. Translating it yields CASHPGQGNNQPQHF.

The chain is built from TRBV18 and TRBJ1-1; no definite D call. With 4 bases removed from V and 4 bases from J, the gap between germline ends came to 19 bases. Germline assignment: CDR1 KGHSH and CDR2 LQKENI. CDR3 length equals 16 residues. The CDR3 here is CASSLGNPASGTEAFF. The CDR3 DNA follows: TGTGCCAGCTCACTCGGAAACCCGGCGTCGGGCACTGAAGCTTTCTTT.

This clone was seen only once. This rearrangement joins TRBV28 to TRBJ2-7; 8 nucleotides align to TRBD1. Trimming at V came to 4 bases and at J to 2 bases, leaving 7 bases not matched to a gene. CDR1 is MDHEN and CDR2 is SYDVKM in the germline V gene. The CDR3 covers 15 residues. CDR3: CASSSPGTGAYEQYF. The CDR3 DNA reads TGTGCCAGCAGTTCTCCCGGGACAGGAGCCTACGAGCAGTACTTC.

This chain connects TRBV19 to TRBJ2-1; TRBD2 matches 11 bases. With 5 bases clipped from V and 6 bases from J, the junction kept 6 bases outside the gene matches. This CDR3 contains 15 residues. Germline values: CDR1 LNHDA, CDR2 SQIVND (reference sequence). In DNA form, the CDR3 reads TGTGCCAGTAGTGACCAGGGACTAGCGGCCAATGAGCAGTTCTTC. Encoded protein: CASSDQGLAANEQFF. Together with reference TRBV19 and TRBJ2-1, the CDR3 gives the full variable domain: DGGITQSPKYLFRKEGQNVTLSCEQNLNHDAMYWYRQDPGQGLRLIYYSQIVNDFQKGDIAEGYSVSREKKESFPLTVTSAQKNPTAFYLCASSDQGLAANEQFFGPGTRLTVL.

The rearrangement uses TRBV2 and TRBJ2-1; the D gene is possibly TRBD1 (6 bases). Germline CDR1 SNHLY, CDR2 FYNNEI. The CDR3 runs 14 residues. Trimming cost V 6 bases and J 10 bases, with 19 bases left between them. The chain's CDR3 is CASRRTYVRGEQFF. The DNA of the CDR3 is TGTGCCAGCAGAAGAACGTACGTAAGGGGGGAGCAGTTCTTC.

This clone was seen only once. This CDR3 reads CASSPRQGGPPDTQYF. DNA of the CDR3: TGTGCCAGCAGCCCCAGACAGGGGGGGCCCCCAGATACGCAGTATTTT. The J gene is TRBJ2-3, the V gene TRBV7-8, with TRBD1 identical over 9 bases. The V and J ends lost 5 bases and 4 bases, in that order; junction bases with no gene match: 10. Germline loops: CDR1 SGHVS, CDR2 FQNEAQ. This CDR3 has 16 residues.

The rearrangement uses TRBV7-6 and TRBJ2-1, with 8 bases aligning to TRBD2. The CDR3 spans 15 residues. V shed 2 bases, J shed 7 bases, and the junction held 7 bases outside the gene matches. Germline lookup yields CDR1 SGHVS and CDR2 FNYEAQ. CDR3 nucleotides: TGTGCCAGCAGCTTACAATATAGCGGGGTGAATGAGCAGTTCTTC. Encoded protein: CASSLQYSGVNEQFF.

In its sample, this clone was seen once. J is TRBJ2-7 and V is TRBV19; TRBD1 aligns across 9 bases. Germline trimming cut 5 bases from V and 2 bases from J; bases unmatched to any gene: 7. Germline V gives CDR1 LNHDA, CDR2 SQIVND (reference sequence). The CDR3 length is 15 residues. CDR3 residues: CASSDAGTGPYEQYF. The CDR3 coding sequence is TGTGCCAGTAGTGACGCCGGGACAGGGCCCTACGAGCAGTACTTC.

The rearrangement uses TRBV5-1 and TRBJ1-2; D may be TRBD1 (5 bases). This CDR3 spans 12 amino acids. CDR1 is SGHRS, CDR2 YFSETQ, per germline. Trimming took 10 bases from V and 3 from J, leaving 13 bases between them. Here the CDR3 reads CAPRGRDYGYTF. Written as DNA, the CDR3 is TGCGCCCCTAGGGGTAGGGACTATGGCTACACCTTC. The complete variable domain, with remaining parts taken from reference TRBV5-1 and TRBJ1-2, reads KAGVTQTPRYLIKTRGQQVTLSCSPISGHRSVSWYQQTPGQGLQFLFEYFSETQRNKGNFPGRFSGRQFSNSRSEMNVSTLELGDSALYLCAPRGRDYGYTFGSGTRLTVV.

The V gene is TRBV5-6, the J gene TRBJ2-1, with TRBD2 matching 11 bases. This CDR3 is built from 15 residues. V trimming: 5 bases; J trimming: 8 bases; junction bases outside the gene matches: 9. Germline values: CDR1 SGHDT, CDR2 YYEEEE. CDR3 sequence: CASRHGTSGSHEQFF. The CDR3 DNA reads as TGTGCCAGCAGGCACGGGACTAGCGGTTCCCATGAGCAGTTCTTC.

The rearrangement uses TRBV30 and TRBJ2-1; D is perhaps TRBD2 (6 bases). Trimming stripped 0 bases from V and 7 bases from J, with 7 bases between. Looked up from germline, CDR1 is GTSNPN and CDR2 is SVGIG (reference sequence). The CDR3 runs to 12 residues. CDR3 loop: CAWSVRGNEQFF. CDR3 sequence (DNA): TGTGCCTGGAGTGTTCGGGGGAATGAGCAGTTCTTC.

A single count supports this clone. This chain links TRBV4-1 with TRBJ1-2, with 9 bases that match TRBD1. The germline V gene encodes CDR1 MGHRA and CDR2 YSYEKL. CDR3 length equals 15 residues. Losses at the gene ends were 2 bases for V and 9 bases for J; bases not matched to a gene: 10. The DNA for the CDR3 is TGCGCCAGCAGCCAACTGGGGGACAGGGTAGGGAGCTACACCTTC. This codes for CASSQLGDRVGSYTF.

CDR3: CASSRSGASYEQYF. CDR3 bases: TGTGCCAGCAGCCGGAGCGGGGCCTCCTACGAGCAGTACTTC. This chain connects TRBV3-1 (or the pseudogene TRBV3-2) to TRBJ2-7, with 7 bases fitting TRBD2. Germline V gene sequence: CDR1 LGHDT, CDR2 YNNKEL (reference sequence). V was clipped by 4 bases and J by 0 bases; unmatched bases: 3. This CDR3 comprises 14 residues.

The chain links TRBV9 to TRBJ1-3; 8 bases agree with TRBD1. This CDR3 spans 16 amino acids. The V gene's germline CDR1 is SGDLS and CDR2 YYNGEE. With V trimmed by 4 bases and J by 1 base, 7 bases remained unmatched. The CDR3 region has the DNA TGTGCCAGCAGCCCAACTCAGGGGGCTTCTGGAAACACCATATATTTT. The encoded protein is CASSPTQGASGNTIYF.

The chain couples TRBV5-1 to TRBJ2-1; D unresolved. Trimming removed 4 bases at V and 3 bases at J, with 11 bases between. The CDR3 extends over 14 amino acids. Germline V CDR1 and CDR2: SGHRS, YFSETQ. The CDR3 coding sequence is TGCGCCAGCAGCCATGATACAGTCTACAATGAGCAGTTCTTC. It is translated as CASSHDTVYNEQFF. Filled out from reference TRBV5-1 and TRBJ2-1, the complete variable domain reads KAGVTQTPRYLIKTRGQQVTLSCSPISGHRSVSWYQQTPGQGLQFLFEYFSETQRNKGNFPGRFSGRQFSNSRSEMNVSTLELGDSALYLCASSHDTVYNEQFFGPGTRLTVL.

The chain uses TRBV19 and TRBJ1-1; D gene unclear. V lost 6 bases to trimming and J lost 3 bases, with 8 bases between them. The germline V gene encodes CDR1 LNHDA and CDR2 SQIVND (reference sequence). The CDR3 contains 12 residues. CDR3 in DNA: TGTGCCAGTAGGTCACTGTACACTGAAGCTTTCTTT. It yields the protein CASRSLYTEAFF.

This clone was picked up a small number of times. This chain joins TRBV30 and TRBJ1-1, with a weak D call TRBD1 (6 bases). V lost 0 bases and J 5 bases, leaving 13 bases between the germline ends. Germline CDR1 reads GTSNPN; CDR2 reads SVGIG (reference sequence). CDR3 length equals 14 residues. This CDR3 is CAWSVRAGVTEAFF. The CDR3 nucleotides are TGTGCCTGGAGTGTACGAGCAGGGGTAACTGAAGCTTTCTTT.

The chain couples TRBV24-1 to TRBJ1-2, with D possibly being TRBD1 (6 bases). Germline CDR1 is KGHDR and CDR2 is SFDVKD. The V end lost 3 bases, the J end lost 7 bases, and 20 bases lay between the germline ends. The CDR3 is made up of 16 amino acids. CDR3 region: CATSDVTLQGSVGYTF. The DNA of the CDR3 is TGTGCCACCAGTGATGTGACCCTCCAGGGGTCCGTTGGCTACACCTTC.

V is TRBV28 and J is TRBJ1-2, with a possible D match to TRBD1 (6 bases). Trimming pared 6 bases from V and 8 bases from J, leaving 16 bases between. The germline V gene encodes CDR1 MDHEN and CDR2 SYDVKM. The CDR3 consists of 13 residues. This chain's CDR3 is CASSSPGVRGYTF. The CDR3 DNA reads TGTGCCAGCAGCTCACCAGGGGTTCGAGGCTACACCTTC.

CDR3 loop: CASGPLGTGVGNEQFF. The CDR3, as DNA: TGTGCCAGTGGCCCCCTTGGGACAGGGGTAGGCAATGAGCAGTTCTTC. The V and J genes are TRBV19 and TRBJ2-1; TRBD1 matches at 10 bases. CDR3 length equals 16 residues. Germline loops: CDR1 LNHDA, CDR2 SQIVND (reference sequence). V lost 8 bases and J lost 6; bases outside the gene matches: 13.

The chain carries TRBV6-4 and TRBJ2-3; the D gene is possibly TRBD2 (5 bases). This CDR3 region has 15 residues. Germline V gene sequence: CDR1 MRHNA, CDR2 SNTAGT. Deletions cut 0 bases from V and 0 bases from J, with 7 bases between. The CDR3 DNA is TGTGCCAGCAGTGACTCCGCGGGTAGCACAGATACGCAGTATTTT. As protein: CASSDSAGSTDTQYF.

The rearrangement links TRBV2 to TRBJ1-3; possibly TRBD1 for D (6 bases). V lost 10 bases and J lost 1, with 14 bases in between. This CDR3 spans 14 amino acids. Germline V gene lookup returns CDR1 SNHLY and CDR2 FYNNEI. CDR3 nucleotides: TGTGCCACCGTACAGGGAAAGTCTGGAAACACCATATATTTT. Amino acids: CATVQGKSGNTIYF.

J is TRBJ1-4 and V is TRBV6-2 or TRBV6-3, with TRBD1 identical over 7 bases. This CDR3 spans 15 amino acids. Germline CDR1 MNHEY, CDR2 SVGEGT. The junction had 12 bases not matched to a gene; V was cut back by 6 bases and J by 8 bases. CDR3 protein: CASSPPRQGKEKLFF. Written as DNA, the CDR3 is TGTGCCAGCAGCCCGCCGAGACAGGGAAAGGAAAAACTGTTTTTT.

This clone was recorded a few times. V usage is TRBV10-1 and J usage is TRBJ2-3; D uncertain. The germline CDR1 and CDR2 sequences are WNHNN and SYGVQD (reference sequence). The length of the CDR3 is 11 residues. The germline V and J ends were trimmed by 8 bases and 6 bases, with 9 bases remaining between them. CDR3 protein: CASSSADTQYF. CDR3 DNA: TGCGCCAGCTCCTCAGCGGATACGCAGTATTTT.

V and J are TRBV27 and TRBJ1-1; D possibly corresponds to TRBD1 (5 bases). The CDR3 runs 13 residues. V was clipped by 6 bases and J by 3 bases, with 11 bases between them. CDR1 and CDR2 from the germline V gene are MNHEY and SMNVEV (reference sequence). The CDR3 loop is CASSLQEYTEAFF. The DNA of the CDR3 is TGTGCCAGCAGCTTACAGGAATACACTGAAGCTTTCTTT.